This T cell receptor (beta chain) derives from a study of blood T cell repertoires in COVID-19. Study overall: PBMCs, B-cell-depleted T cells, or T cells were the source of the cDNA or gDNA that made up the material.

J gave up 3 bases and V 5 bases, and 3 bases lay outside the gene matches. Germline CDR1 is SQVTM and CDR2 is ANQGSEA. CDR3 length equals 13 residues. Per the authors' pipeline: Estimates of nucleated cell counts were drawn from the amplification of reference gene primers. The repertoire was sequenced with immunoSEQ multiplex PCR; TCRdb's copy has only in-frame clones and lacks some. That table supplies the V and J calls and clone size; D and trimming were determined from the DNA. The sample consists of roughly 280,000 clones, around 87% of them appearing once. The gene calls are TRBV29-1 and TRBJ1-2, with 10 bases identical to TRBD1. The sample comprised peripheral blood. The sequence came from a man between 18 and 29 years old with active or convalescent COVID-19. The CDR3: CSVSGTGDYGYTF. DNA for the CDR3: TGCAGCGTTTCCGGGACAGGGGACTATGGCTACACCTTC.